These 17 T cell receptor beta chains were sequenced from one sample in a study of blood T cell repertoires in COVID-19. Some clones are missing from TCRdb's copy, which holds only in-frame ones; the method was immunoSEQ multiplex PCR. The sample lists tens of thousands of clones; roughly 90% were seen once. The source material was peripheral blood. Receptors were obtained from a human donor in a cohort sampled during active COVID-19.

The rearrangement joins TRBV24-1 to TRBJ2-1, with 10 positions matching TRBD2. The CDR3 runs to 14 residues. V shed 6 bases, J shed 5 bases, and the junction held 3 bases outside the gene matches. Germline V gives CDR1 KGHDR, CDR2 SFDVKD. CDR3 coding DNA: TGTGCCACCAGTCGGACTAGCGGAAACAATGAGCAGTTCTTC. It yields the protein CATSRTSGNNEQFF.

This clone is a singleton in its sample. CDR3 residues: CASSIGQVNTGELFF. Here the CDR3 DNA reads TGTGCCAGTAGTATTGGCCAGGTAAACACCGGGGAGCTGTTTTTT. This chain joins TRBV19 and TRBJ2-2, with D hard to call. The CDR3 runs 15 residues. The germline V and J ends were trimmed by 3 bases and 2 bases, with 10 bases remaining between them. In germline, CDR1 is LNHDA, CDR2 SQIVND (reference sequence).

The CDR3 sequence is CASSFRGATATEAFF. The CDR3 nucleotides read TGTGCCAGCAGCTTTCGAGGCGCGACGGCCACTGAAGCTTTCTTT. The chain is built from TRBV7-9 and TRBJ1-1; D not resolved. Germline CDR1 and CDR2: SEHNR and FQNEAQ (reference sequence). The CDR3 runs 15 residues. The ends were cut back, 3 bases at V and 4 bases at J, with 15 bases in the middle.

This clone showed up just a few times. The genes are TRBV7-2 and TRBJ2-1, with a possible D match to TRBD2 (5 bases). Germline assignment: CDR1 SGHTA and CDR2 FQGNSA. CDR3 length: 13 amino acids. Trimming removed 0 bases from V and 12 bases from J, with 12 bases in between. In DNA form, the CDR3 reads TGTGCCAGCAGCTTAGCGCCCGGGGTTCGGCAGTTCTTC. The encoded protein is CASSLAPGVRQFF.

The chain joins TRBV21-1 to TRBJ2-2; the tabulated D call, TRBD1, remains unverified against the DNA. TRBV21-1 is annotated as a pseudogene. The CDR3 runs 17 residues. The CDR3 sequence: CASSKGQPSISTGELFF. Written as DNA, the CDR3 is TGTGCCAGCAGCAAGGGACAACCTAGCATCAGCACCGGGGAGCTGTTTTTT.

The chain links TRBV6-6 to TRBJ1-6, with 10 bases that match TRBD1. This CDR3 is built from 16 residues. V was clipped by 5 bases and J by 8 bases; unmatched bases: 9. In germline, CDR1 is MNHNY, CDR2 SVGAGI (reference sequence). The CDR3 sequence is CASSTTDRGLDSPLHF. The CDR3 nucleotides read TGTGCCAGCAGTACCACGGACAGGGGGTTGGATTCACCCCTCCACTTT.

V and J are TRBV2 and TRBJ2-5; TRBD1 matches 8 bases. This CDR3 has 15 amino acids. CDR1 is SNHLY, CDR2 FYNNEI, per germline. J lost 8 bases, V lost 4 bases, and 12 bases had no gene match. The CDR3 protein is CASSGQGKALYTQYF. CDR3 nucleotides: TGTGCCAGCAGTGGACAGGGGAAGGCCCTCTATACCCAGTACTTC.

The chain links TRBV9 to TRBJ1-5; D is ambiguous. CDR1 and CDR2 from the germline V gene are SGDLS and YYNGEE. With 4 bases removed from V and 4 bases from J, the gap between germline ends came to 9 bases. The CDR3 runs to 13 residues. The chain's CDR3 is CASSRGGNQPQHF. CDR3 bases: TGTGCCAGCAGCCGTGGCGGTAATCAGCCCCAGCATTTT. Complete variable domain (other parts from reference TRBV9 and TRBJ1-5): DSGVTQTPKHLITATGQRVTLRCSPRSGDLSVYWYQQSLDQGLQFLIQYYNGEERAKGNILERFSAQQFPDLHSELNLSSLELGDSALYFCASSRGGNQPQHFGDGTRLSIL.

This chain links TRBV11-2 with TRBJ2-1; D perhaps matches TRBD2 (6 bases). Germline CDR1 reads SGHAT; CDR2 reads FQNNGV. Trimming pared 6 bases from V and 8 bases from J, leaving 26 bases between. The CDR3 has 17 residues. In nucleotides, the CDR3 is TGTGCCAGCAGGCTCAAGGTGACGGACTATCTTCCATATGAGCAGTTCTTC. Translation: CASRLKVTDYLPYEQFF. Looking up the rest from reference TRBV11-2 and TRBJ2-1 gives the full variable domain: EAGVAQSPRYKIIEKRQSVAFWCNPISGHATLYWYQQILGQGPKLLIQFQNNGVVDDSQLPKDRFSAERLKGVDSTLKIQPAKLEDSAVYLCASRLKVTDYLPYEQFFGPGTRLTVL.

The rearrangement uses TRBV6-6 and TRBJ2-1; D possibly corresponds to TRBD2 (5 bases). Trimming left V 2 bases short and J 5 bases short, with 7 bases between. The CDR3 runs 13 residues. Germline V gives CDR1 MNHNY, CDR2 SVGAGI (reference sequence). The CDR3 sequence: CASSYAGNNEQFF. In DNA form, the CDR3 reads TGTGCCAGCAGTTACGCGGGCAACAATGAGCAGTTCTTC.

The chain links TRBV4-3 to TRBJ2-2; 11 positions match TRBD1. Germline CDR1 and CDR2: LGHNA and YSLEER. This CDR3 contains 18 residues. After removal of 0 bases from V and 7 bases from J, the junction contained 10 bases not matched to a gene. The DNA for the CDR3 is TGCGCCAGCAGCCAAGATAGGGTGGAGGACAGGGGGCACGGGGAGCTGTTTTTT. This sequence encodes CASSQDRVEDRGHGELFF.

The gene calls are TRBV19 and TRBJ2-6; 8 positions match TRBD1. The ends lost 9 bases at V and 2 bases at J; junction bases unmatched: 3. This CDR3 has 14 residues. Germline CDR1 is LNHDA and CDR2 is SQIVND (reference sequence). The CDR3 coding sequence is TGTGCCAGCAGGGGGCGGACTGGGGCCAACGTCCTGACTTTC. Amino acid sequence: CASRGRTGANVLTF.

The genes are TRBV2 and TRBJ2-7; 8 positions match TRBD1. The ends lost 6 bases at V and 6 bases at J; junction bases unmatched: 10. The CDR3 has 14 residues. CDR1 is SNHLY, CDR2 FYNNEI, per germline. Written as DNA, the CDR3 is TGTGCCAGCAGGTCCGGACAGGGTAATTTCGAGCAGTACTTC. This translates into CASRSGQGNFEQYF.

This chain connects TRBV6-5 to TRBJ1-1; D might be TRBD1 (5 bases). Trimming stripped 0 bases from V and 6 bases from J, with 8 bases between. The CDR3 loop spans 13 amino acids. Per the germline V gene, CDR1 is MNHEY and CDR2 is SVGAGI. The CDR3, as DNA: TGTGCCAGCAGTTACTCCAGGGTTGCTGAAGCTTTCTTT. Amino acid sequence: CASSYSRVAEAFF.

The CDR3, as DNA: TGTGCCAGCAGTTCGGACATCGGCACAGATACGCAGTATTTT. Residues: CASSSDIGTDTQYF. The J gene is TRBJ2-3, the V gene TRBV7-2; D perhaps matches TRBD1 (5 bases). The CDR3 extends over 14 amino acids. V lost 6 bases and J 1 base, leaving 11 bases between the germline ends. The germline V gene encodes CDR1 SGHTA and CDR2 FQGNSA.

CDR3 sequence (DNA): TGTGCCAGCAGCTTAGTGGTGGGGGACAGGGTGGCGGGTGGCTACACCTTC. Encoded protein: CASSLVVGDRVAGGYTF. The chain joins TRBV7-2 to TRBJ1-2; 9 bases are shared with TRBD1. This CDR3 region has 17 residues. Germline CDR1 is SGHTA and CDR2 is FQGNSA. The V gene end was trimmed by 1 base and the J gene end by 7 bases; junction bases not matched to a gene: 13.

The rearrangement uses TRBV2 and TRBJ1-4; D is undetermined. Per the germline V gene, CDR1 is SNHLY and CDR2 is FYNNEI. This CDR3 contains 12 residues. Trimming stripped 7 bases from V and 4 bases from J, with 7 bases between. This CDR3 is CASTEFNEKLFF. The CDR3, as DNA: TGTGCCAGCACCGAGTTTAATGAAAAACTGTTTTTT.